This TCR beta chain stems from a study of Tregs in tolerant kidney transplant recipients. Points from the study as a whole: Tregs expanded with activated donor B cells seemed most donor-specific.

This clone was recorded only once. Antigen unknown. Clones were sequenced by immunoSEQ multiplex PCR, and TCRdb holds only the in-frame ones, with some missing. The profile covers tens of thousands of clones, with approximately 88% appearing a single time and 0.39% taken by the ten largest. Germline loops: CDR1 LNHDA, CDR2 SQIVND (reference sequence). The length of the CDR3 is 15 residues. V lost 5 bases to trimming and J lost 8 bases, with 19 bases between them. The rearrangement uses TRBV19 and TRBJ2-1; D possibly corresponds to TRBD2 (5 bases). The specimen was CD4+ T cells from blood, collected before the transplant. This receptor was obtained from a human donor who received a combined kidney and bone marrow transplant. DNA of the CDR3: TGTGCCAGTAGTCCCCGGGCTAGTACCGGGGATGAGCAGTTCTTC. This encodes CASSPRASTGDEQFF.